The next 7 T cell receptor beta chains were all read from a single sample in a study of memory CD4+ T cells and cytomegalovirus serostatus. The protocol was immunoSEQ multiplex PCR, while the TCRdb copy is restricted to in-frame clones and leaves out a portion. Among about 57,000 clones listed, roughly 80% were seen once. The sort gate was single viable CD3+CD4+CD8-CD45RO+ cells for memory CD4+ T cells. What was sequenced was memory CD4+ T cells from blood. The receptors stem from an adult in good health and CMV-seronegative.

This chain links TRBV18 with TRBJ1-5, with D perhaps TRBD1 (5 bases). V dropped 1 base and J dropped 2 bases, with 15 bases sitting between them. The CDR3 consists of 17 residues. CDR1 is KGHSH, CDR2 LQKENI, per germline. CDR3 nucleotides: TGTGCCAGCTCACCACTATCTATCGGGGGTGGCAATCAGCCCCAGCATTTT. This encodes CASSPLSIGGGNQPQHF.

This clone has only one observation. The rearrangement joins TRBV9 to TRBJ2-2, with 8 bases matching TRBD2. In germline, CDR1 is SGDLS, CDR2 YYNGEE. There are 15 residues in the CDR3. With 1 base clipped from V and 7 bases from J, the junction kept 6 bases outside the gene matches. CDR3 amino acids: CASSVTGLGVGELFF. In DNA, the CDR3 is TGTGCCAGCAGCGTAACGGGACTAGGGGTCGGGGAGCTGTTTTTT.

This sequence joins TRBV19 and TRBJ1-5; 8 positions agree with TRBD1. The CDR3 contains 16 residues. From germline, CDR1 is LNHDA and CDR2 SQIVND (reference sequence). The ends lost 4 bases at V and 3 bases at J; junction bases unmatched: 8. CDR3 in DNA: TGTGCCAGTAGTAAGGGTGGCAGGGGGCACAATCAGCCCCAGCATTTT. Its translation is CASSKGGRGHNQPQHF. Together with reference TRBV19 and TRBJ1-5, the CDR3 gives the full variable domain: DGGITQSPKYLFRKEGQNVTLSCEQNLNHDAMYWYRQDPGQGLRLIYYSQIVNDFQKGDIAEGYSVSREKKESFPLTVTSAQKNPTAFYLCASSKGGRGHNQPQHFGDGTRLSIL.

The gene calls are TRBV29-1 and TRBJ1-4; a possible D gene is TRBD1 (5 bases). Trimming cost V 3 bases and J 2 bases, with 13 bases left between them. Germline V gene sequence: CDR1 SQVTM, CDR2 ANQGSEA. The CDR3 runs 15 residues. The CDR3 nucleotides read TGCAGCGTTGAGGCTGGGGCAGGGACTAATGAAAAACTGTTTTTT. Protein product: CSVEAGAGTNEKLFF.

The chain links TRBV7-6 to TRBJ2-2; D unresolved. This CDR3 has 15 amino acids. The germline CDR1 and CDR2 sequences are SGHVS and FNYEAQ. V was shortened by 5 bases and J by 4 bases, with 14 bases between the two germline ends. CDR3 residues: CASSKGWGITGELFF. The DNA for the CDR3 is TGTGCCAGCAGCAAAGGGTGGGGTATCACCGGGGAGCTGTTTTTT. The variable domain in full, completed from reference TRBV7-6 and TRBJ2-2, reads GAGVSQSPRYKVTKRGQDVALRCDPISGHVSLYWYRQALGQGPEFLTYFNYEAQQDKSGLPNDRFSAERPEGSISTLTIQRTEQRDSAMYRCASSKGWGITGELFFGEGSRLTVL.

This clone was counted only a few times. The CDR3 sequence is CASSSGASQETQYF. The DNA of the CDR3 is TGTGCCAGTAGTAGCGGGGCGTCGCAAGAGACCCAGTACTTC. The gene calls are TRBV19 and TRBJ2-5; a possible D gene is TRBD2 (6 bases). The CDR3 consists of 14 residues. Germline CDR1 is LNHDA and CDR2 is SQIVND (reference sequence). The germline V and J ends were trimmed by 4 bases and 2 bases, with 11 bases remaining between them.

The rearrangement links TRBV13 to TRBJ2-3; 8 positions match TRBD1. The CDR3 is made up of 15 amino acids. CDR1 is PRHDT and CDR2 is FYEKMQ in the germline V gene (reference sequence). J gave up 1 base and V 2 bases, and 2 bases lay outside the gene matches. CDR3 bases: TGTGCCAGCAGCTTACTGGGACAGGGCACAGATACGCAGTATTTT. Protein product: CASSLLGQGTDTQYF.